This TCR beta chain was captured in a study of blood T cell repertoires in COVID-19. Study summary: Two negative PCRs, clearance, or symptom resolution were required of recovered Cohort 3 donors.

CDR3 size: 13 residues. V was cut by 4 bases and J by 0 bases, with 10 bases left in between. Germline CDR1 is SQVTM and CDR2 is ANQGSEA. Using immunoSEQ multiplex PCR, the repertoire was profiled, and TCRdb retains in-frame clones only, with some absent. The table includes fewer than 250,000 clones, around 90% detected once. This clone has just one count. This chain connects TRBV29-1 to TRBJ2-7; no clear D gene. The sequenced material came from PBMCs or T cells enriched from blood (not recorded which). The clonotype originates from a man aged 25-45 years in a cohort exposed to, infected with or recovered from COVID-19 (not recorded which). The CDR3 is CSVGSLSSYEQYF. For the CDR3, the DNA is TGCAGCGTTGGCTCCCTTAGCTCCTACGAGCAGTACTTC.